This entry lists 5 T cell receptor beta chains sequenced from one sample in a study of blood T cell repertoires in COVID-19. TCRdb's copy holds only in-frame clones and misses some; the assay was immunoSEQ multiplex PCR. The table lists about 90,000 clones, 76% of them singletons, with over 6.5% in the top ten. The sample consisted of peripheral blood. The source of these receptors is a man aged 65 to 79 with acute or convalescent COVID-19.

V gene TRBV6-1 combines with J gene TRBJ2-7; tentative D call: TRBD2 (6 bases). This CDR3 contains 16 residues. The germline V and J ends were trimmed by 3 bases and 6 bases, with 21 bases remaining between them. Looked up from germline, CDR1 is MNHNS and CDR2 is SASEGT. The CDR3 DNA reads TGTGCCAGCAGTGATAGCGGACCCCTAGGCACGGGCGAGCAGTACTTC. It codes for CASSDSGPLGTGEQYF.

The V call is TRBV7-2, the J call TRBJ2-5, with TRBD2 matching 7 bases. The V segment lost 5 bases and the J segment 0 bases; nucleotides outside the gene matches: 6. The germline V gene encodes CDR1 SGHTA and CDR2 FQGNSA. This CDR3 has 15 residues. CDR3 DNA: TGTGCCAGCAGCCCCGGAGCGGGGTACCAAGAGACCCAGTACTTC. It codes for CASSPGAGYQETQYF.

V is TRBV29-1 and J is TRBJ1-2, with D hard to call. The CDR3 loop spans 13 amino acids. CDR1 is SQVTM, CDR2 ANQGSEA, per germline. The V end lost 2 bases, the J end lost 3 bases, and 10 bases lay between the germline ends. The CDR3 nucleotides are TGCAGCGTTGAATCCGGAAGCGACTATGGCTACACCTTC. Residues: CSVESGSDYGYTF.

The chain combines TRBV5-1 with TRBJ1-6; a weak D match, TRBD1 (6 bases). The V gene's germline CDR1 is SGHRS and CDR2 YFSETQ. CDR3 length: 15 residues. V lost 0 bases and J 9 bases, leaving 13 bases between the germline ends. The CDR3 DNA sequence: TGCGCCAGCAGCTTGGTGCAGGGGCTGGGTTCACCCCTCCACTTT. Encoded protein: CASSLVQGLGSPLHF.

The chain uses TRBV27 and TRBJ2-7; the D gene is possibly TRBD1 (6 bases). Trimming left V 3 bases short and J 2 bases short, with 11 bases between. CDR1 and CDR2 from the germline V gene are MNHEY and SMNVEV (reference sequence). The CDR3 has 14 amino acids. The CDR3 DNA follows: TGTGCCAGCAGTTTGTACAGGGCCCCCTACGAGCAGTACTTC. This sequence encodes CASSLYRAPYEQYF.